These T cell receptor beta chains were read from a single sample in a study of T cell responses to AZD1222 COVID-19 vaccine. Profiled with immunoSEQ multiplex PCR; TCRdb holds only in-frame clones, not every one. The repertoire includes more than 85,000 clones, about 89% of them detected once, and approximately 7.6% sits in the top ten. The sample in question was peripheral blood, obtained on day 0 of AZD1222 vaccination. These receptor sequences come from an adult in good health. Both conserved end residues are part of each CDR3. The order of the fields is D gene, V gene, J gene, clone size, CDR3 protein, CDR3 DNA. The D gene is left open where the match is weak. Clone size is shown for a subset of rows, as once, few, many or a class of expanded clone.

TRBD2	TRBV27	TRBJ2-3	few	CASSREDTDTQYF	TGTGCCAGCTCCCGGGAGGACACAGATACGCAGTATTTT
NA	TRBV7-9	TRBJ1-3	NA	CASSPTGGNTIYF	TGTGCCAGCAGCCCAACCGGGGGGAACACCATATATTTT
NA	TRBV18	TRBJ2-7	NA	CASSETSKDYEQYF	TGTGCCAGCTCAGAAACCAGTAAGGACTACGAGCAGTACTTC
NA	TRBV27	TRBJ1-5	NA	CASGPRGGNQPQHF	TGTGCCAGCGGACCCAGGGGTGGCAATCAGCCCCAGCATTTT
NA	TRBV9	TRBJ1-1	NA	CASSVGNIWGAEAFF	TGTGCCAGCAGCGTAGGGAATATCTGGGGTGCTGAAGCTTTCTTT
NA	TRBV30	TRBJ2-5	NA	CAWNLGGTQETQYF	TGTGCCTGGAATCTCGGGGGGACACAAGAGACCCAGTACTTC
TRBD2	TRBV3-1/TRBV3-2	TRBJ2-7	NA	CASSQDRGKRGPRGQYF	TGTGCCAGCAGCCAAGATCGGGGGAAGCGGGGGCCGCGGGGGCAGTACTTC
NA	TRBV7-9	TRBJ1-6	NA	CASSLADLSSYNSPLHF	TGTGCCAGCAGCTTAGCGGACCTAAGCTCCTATAATTCACCCCTCCACTTT
NA	TRBV12-3/TRBV12-4	TRBJ2-5	NA	CASKYQETQYF	TGTGCCAGCAAGTACCAAGAGACCCAGTACTTC
TRBD1	TRBV2	TRBJ2-2	NA	CASRDRGTGELFF	TGTGCCAGCAGGGACAGGGGTACCGGGGAGCTGTTTTTT
TRBD2	TRBV15	TRBJ2-2	once	CATSREKERETGELFF	TGTGCCACCAGCAGAGAAAAGGAGCGGGAAACCGGGGAGCTGTTTTTT
TRBD2	TRBV6-5	TRBJ2-7	NA	CASSPLRGGNEQYF	TGTGCCAGCAGTCCCTTGCGGGGAGGGAACGAGCAGTACTTC
TRBD1	TRBV18	TRBJ1-2	NA	CASSPRTGNYGYTF	TGTGCCAGCTCACCGAGGACAGGAAACTATGGCTACACCTTC
TRBD1	TRBV4-1	TRBJ1-2	NA	CASSQERQGVDYGYTF	TGCGCCAGCAGCCAAGAACGACAGGGGGTGGACTATGGCTACACCTTC
NA	TRBV5-4	TRBJ2-5	once	CASSLPGGVETQYF	TGTGCCAGCAGCTTGCCGGGTGGCGTGGAGACCCAGTACTTC
NA	TRBV19	TRBJ2-2	NA	CASALWGPGELFF	TGTGCCAGTGCCTTGTGGGGGCCCGGGGAGCTGTTTTTT
TRBD1	TRBV24-1	TRBJ1-1	NA	CATSDTDREGKGTEAFF	TGTGCCACCAGTGACACGGACAGGGAAGGTAAGGGCACTGAAGCTTTCTTT
NA	TRBV2	TRBJ2-2	NA	CASSRQGRDTGELFF	TGTGCCAGCAGTCGGCAGGGTAGGGACACCGGGGAGCTGTTTTTT
TRBD2	TRBV2	TRBJ2-1	NA	CASLDGGGGLYNEQFF	TGTGCCAGTTTGGACGGCGGGGGGGGACTTTACAATGAGCAGTTCTTC
TRBD1	TRBV2	TRBJ1-5	NA	CAIRGQGAGQPQHF	TGTGCCATTAGGGGTCAGGGGGCGGGTCAGCCCCAGCATTTT
NA	TRBV5-1	TRBJ2-5	NA	CASKDSGQETQYF	TGCGCCAGCAAGGATAGCGGTCAAGAGACCCAGTACTTC
NA	TRBV19	TRBJ2-5	NA	CASSIARQETQYF	TGTGCCAGTAGTATTGCCCGACAAGAGACCCAGTACTTC
NA	TRBV27	TRBJ2-4	NA	CASSLQGEVGNIQYF	TGTGCCAGCAGTCTCCAGGGTGAAGTCGGAAACATTCAGTACTTC
TRBD1	TRBV7-9	TRBJ2-3	NA	CASSFRQGADTQYF	TGTGCCAGCAGCTTCAGACAGGGAGCAGATACGCAGTATTTT
NA	TRBV4-1	TRBJ1-1	NA	CASSQERGVWTEAFF	TGCGCCAGCAGCCAAGAGCGGGGGGTATGGACTGAAGCTTTCTTT
NA	TRBV20-1	TRBJ1-3	NA	CSALTGNTIYF	TGCAGTGCTCTGACTGGAAACACCATATATTTT
TRBD2	TRBV14	TRBJ2-3	NA	CASSLPRAGGTDTQYF	TGTGCCAGCAGCCTGCCCCGAGCGGGAGGCACAGATACGCAGTATTTT
TRBD2	TRBV7-9	TRBJ2-7	NA	CASSPYSGSSHEQYF	TGTGCCAGCAGCCCTTATAGCGGGAGTAGCCACGAGCAGTACTTC
TRBD1	TRBV2	TRBJ2-7	NA	CASSWTGDSYEQYF	TGTGCCAGCAGTTGGACAGGGGACTCCTACGAGCAGTACTTC
NA	TRBV6-1	TRBJ1-5	NA	CASSEGAGPQPQHF	TGTGCCAGCAGTGAAGGGGCAGGGCCTCAGCCCCAGCATTTT
NA	TRBV11-2	TRBJ1-3	NA	CASSLSVAGNTIYF	TGTGCCAGCAGCTTAAGCGTCGCTGGAAACACCATATATTTT
NA	TRBV4-1	TRBJ2-3	NA	CASSQGSAVTDTQYF	TGCGCCAGCAGCCAAGGTTCCGCGGTCACAGATACGCAGTATTTT
NA	TRBV3-1/TRBV3-2	TRBJ1-6	NA	CASSQDTVRNSPLHF	TGTGCCAGCAGCCAAGATACAGTTCGAAATTCACCCCTCCACTTT
TRBD2	TRBV10-3	TRBJ2-1	NA	CAISGLAGSYNEQFF	TGTGCCATCAGTGGATTAGCGGGTTCCTACAATGAGCAGTTCTTC
TRBD1	TRBV19	TRBJ1-1	NA	CASSTRTGQHNGEAFF	TGTGCCAGTAGTACGAGGACAGGGCAACATAACGGGGAGGCTTTCTTT
NA	TRBV3-1/TRBV3-2	TRBJ2-4	NA	CASSLQPPGAGVNIQYF	TGTGCCAGCAGCCTCCAACCCCCGGGGGCGGGAGTAAACATTCAGTACTTC
NA	TRBV11-2	TRBJ1-1	NA	CASSLAGWGTEAFF	TGTGCCAGCAGCTTAGCGGGGTGGGGCACTGAAGCTTTCTTT
TRBD1	TRBV7-6	TRBJ1-3	NA	CASSPQTGRNTIYF	TGTGCCAGCAGCCCTCAGACAGGGCGGAACACCATATATTTT
TRBD1	TRBV5-1	TRBJ2-7	NA	CASSPAPGQGTYEQYF	TGCGCCAGCAGCCCAGCCCCGGGACAGGGGACCTACGAGCAGTACTTC
NA	TRBV3-1/TRBV3-2	TRBJ2-7	NA	CASSHQGPYEQYF	TGTGCCAGCAGCCATCAGGGACCCTACGAGCAGTACTTC
NA	TRBV7-7	TRBJ2-1	NA	CASSSLGRGEQFF	TGTGCTAGCAGCTCCCTCGGCCGCGGTGAGCAGTTCTTC
NA	TRBV30	TRBJ1-1	NA	CAWSVSTRVVAFF	TGTGCCTGGAGTGTATCTACTCGGGTGGTAGCTTTCTTT
TRBD2	TRBV19	TRBJ2-3	NA	CASSTSGRGQYF	TGTGCCAGTAGTACTAGCGGGAGAGGGCAGTATTTT
NA	TRBV2	TRBJ1-1	NA	CASSDSRYTEAFF	TGTGCCAGCAGTGATAGCCGATACACTGAAGCTTTCTTT
NA	TRBV2	TRBJ1-2	NA	CASSETDYGYTF	TGTGCCAGCAGTGAAACGGACTATGGCTACACCTTC
NA	TRBV5-1	TRBJ2-7	few	CASSLMPVYEQYF	TGCGCCAGCAGCTTGATGCCGGTATACGAGCAGTACTTC
TRBD2	TRBV19	TRBJ2-7	NA	CASSIGGGFSYEQYF	TGTGCCAGTAGTATTGGCGGGGGTTTCTCCTACGAGCAGTACTTC
NA	TRBV6-5	TRBJ1-5	NA	CASSYNIGDQPQHF	TGTGCCAGCAGTTACAATATTGGGGATCAGCCCCAGCATTTT
NA	TRBV30	TRBJ1-1	NA	CAYPRGGQNTEAFF	TGTGCCTACCCGAGGGGAGGGCAGAACACTGAAGCTTTCTTT
NA	TRBV7-2	TRBJ1-1	NA	CASSLVGVNTEAFF	TGTGCCAGCAGCTTAGTGGGGGTGAACACTGAAGCTTTCTTT
TRBD1	TRBV19	TRBJ1-5	NA	CASSILQGQGINQPQHF	TGTGCCAGTAGTATCCTCCAGGGACAGGGGATTAATCAGCCCCAGCATTTT
NA	TRBV19	TRBJ2-2	once	CASSLGRPTGELFF	TGTGCCAGTAGTCTGGGACGACCCACCGGGGAGCTGTTTTTT
TRBD2	TRBV11-1	TRBJ2-5	NA	CASSLGGLAVETQYF	TGTGCCAGCAGCTTAGGAGGACTAGCGGTAGAGACCCAGTACTTC
NA	TRBV5-1	TRBJ1-4	NA	CASSPEPQREKLFF	TGCGCCAGCAGCCCGGAACCACAAAGGGAAAAACTGTTTTTT
NA	TRBV29-1	TRBJ2-2	once	CSVRTLLGTGELFF	TGCAGCGTGAGGACTCTCTTAGGAACCGGGGAGCTGTTTTTT
NA	TRBV7-7	TRBJ2-5	NA	CASSPGSYQETQYF	TGTGCTAGCAGCCCGGGGTCTTACCAAGAGACCCAGTACTTC
TRBD1	TRBV2	TRBJ1-1	NA	CASRWTRGENTEAFF	TGTGCCAGCAGGTGGACCAGGGGGGAGAACACTGAAGCTTTCTTT
TRBD2	TRBV19	TRBJ2-5	NA	CASSIGLAGGETQYF	TGTGCCAGTAGTATAGGACTAGCGGGAGGGGAGACCCAGTACTTC
NA	TRBV7-9	TRBJ1-4	NA	CASSSREKSGEKLFF	TGTGCCAGCAGCTCGAGGGAGAAGAGCGGTGAAAAACTGTTTTTT